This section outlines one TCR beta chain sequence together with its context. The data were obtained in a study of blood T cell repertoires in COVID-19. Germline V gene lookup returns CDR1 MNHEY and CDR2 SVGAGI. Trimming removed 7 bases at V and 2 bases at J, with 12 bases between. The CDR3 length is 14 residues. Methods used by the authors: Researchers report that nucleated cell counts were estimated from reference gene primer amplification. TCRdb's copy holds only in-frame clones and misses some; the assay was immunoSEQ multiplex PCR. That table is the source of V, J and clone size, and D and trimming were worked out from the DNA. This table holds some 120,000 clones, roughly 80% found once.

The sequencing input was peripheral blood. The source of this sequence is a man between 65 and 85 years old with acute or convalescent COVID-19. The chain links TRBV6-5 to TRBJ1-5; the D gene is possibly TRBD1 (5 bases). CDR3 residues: CASTLTQGNQPQHF. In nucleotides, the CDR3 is TGTGCCAGCACCCTGACACAGGGCAATCAGCCCCAGCATTTT.